The TCR beta chain described here comes from a study of pediatric ulcerative colitis (dated by TCRdb to between 2019 and 2020). Notes on the research overall: About 10 newly diagnosed, treatment-naive pediatric ulcerative colitis patients and four non-IBD control children each provided paired blood and rectal samples.

Broader findings and caveats from the paper: A couple of rectal CDR3 clonotypes were detected in all ulcerative colitis patients and were not detected in any of the controls. Autologous blood-rectal clonal overlap was significantly higher in ulcerative colitis patients than in controls, suggesting increased T cell trafficking to inflamed tissue. Because repertoires were derived from total lymphocyte DNA, patterns in rare subsets such as regulatory T cells may not have been reflected. A couple of patients' blood samples yielded substantially fewer templates for technical reasons and were excluded from blood-rectal overlap analysis. Features of the rectal repertoire distinguished controls, mild-moderate colitis patients and acute severe colitis patients, and in acute severe colitis rectal diversity was lower because of clonal expansions. Rectal pinch biopsies may have included blood-derived T cells, especially in patients with overt colitis. The healthy control group was small, with only four individuals.

During colonoscopy, one to two pinch biopsies were obtained from the rectum for research purposes. The control children had a colonoscopy because IBD was suspected, showed normal endoscopy both macroscopically and histologically, and did not receive an IBD diagnosis during the next year. Before DNA isolation, rectal biopsies were subjected to proteinase K digestion. The Wizard kit (Promega) was used to extract genomic DNA from the blood and intestinal samples. Looking up the germline V gene yields CDR1 SGHRS and CDR2 YFSETQ. V is pruned by 1 base and J by 1 base, leaving 8 bases of the junction without a gene match. The cysteine opens and the phenylalanine closes a CDR3 of 20 amino acids. The read is trimmed to its CDR3 DNA, 60 bases read in frame from base 1. This clone showed up just once. The antigen this receptor binds is unknown. Per-base qualities were not stored, and no clone one base away is much larger.

Rearranged CDR3 beta regions were amplified from genomic DNA with multiplex V and J primers using the immunoSEQ TRB Survey service. Survey-level sequencing depth of up to 500,000 reads per sample was used to keep depth equal across samples. The libraries were purified and pooled, then sequenced using Illumina technology. The source study handled its data this way. Productive clonality, sample overlap, pairwise scatters, CDR3 beta length, V/D/J gene usage and productiveness were all assessed with the immunoSEQ online tools. Calculated diversity was defined as the number of unique rearrangements divided by total templates times 100, and Shannon and Simpson indices were additionally computed. Z-score normalized data were analyzed by principal component analysis with the R prcomp function and the ggbiplot package. Morisita's index was used to quantify the clonal overlap between blood and rectum within each subject. The table comes from immuneACCESS by way of TCRdb, which keeps in-frame sequences with V and J called. Part of the clones is missing from these tables; in studies checked, under half for an unresolved V gene and the rest for unknown reasons. V and J calls and clone size follow that table, whereas D and trimming were derived from the DNA. The sample includes 15,000 to 20,000 clones, with 80% observed a single time. The ten largest clones take up over 6.5% of the sample.

This sequence was found in a boy younger than 18 who was a control in a study of pediatric ulcerative colitis. The chain employs TRBV5-1 and TRBJ2-4; TRBD2 aligns with 16 central bases. The sample taken for sequencing was gut tissue. The DNA sequence is as follows: TGCGCCAGCAGCTTGAGGGAGGGACTAGCGGGAGGGCGGGCCAAAAACATTCAGTACTTC. Its coded protein is CASSLREGLAGGRAKNIQYF. With the rest looked up from the reference TRBV5-1 and TRBJ2-4 genes rather than sequenced, the full variable domain is KAGVTQTPRYLIKTRGQQVTLSCSPISGHRSVSWYQQTPGQGLQFLFEYFSETQRNKGNFPGRFSGRQFSNSRSEMNVSTLELGDSALYLCASSLREGLAGGRAKNIQYFGAGTRLSVL.